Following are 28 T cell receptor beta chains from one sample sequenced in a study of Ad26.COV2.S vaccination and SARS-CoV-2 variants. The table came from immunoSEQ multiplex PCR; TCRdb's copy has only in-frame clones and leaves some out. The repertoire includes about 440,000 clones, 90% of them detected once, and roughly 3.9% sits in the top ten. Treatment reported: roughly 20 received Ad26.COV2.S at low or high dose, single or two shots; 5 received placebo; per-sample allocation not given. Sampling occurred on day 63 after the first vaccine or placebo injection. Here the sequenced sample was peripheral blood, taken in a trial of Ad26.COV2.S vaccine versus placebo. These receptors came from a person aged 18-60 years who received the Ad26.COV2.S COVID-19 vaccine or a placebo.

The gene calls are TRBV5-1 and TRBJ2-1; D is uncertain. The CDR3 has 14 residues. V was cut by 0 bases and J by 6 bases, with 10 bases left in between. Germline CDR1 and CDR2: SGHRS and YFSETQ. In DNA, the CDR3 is TGCGCCAGCAGCTTGGTGATCGCAGTCAATGAGCAGTTCTTC. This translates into CASSLVIAVNEQFF.

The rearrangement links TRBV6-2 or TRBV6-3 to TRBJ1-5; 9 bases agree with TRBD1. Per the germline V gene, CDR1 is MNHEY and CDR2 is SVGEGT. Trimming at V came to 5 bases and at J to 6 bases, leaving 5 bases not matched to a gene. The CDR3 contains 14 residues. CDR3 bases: TGTGCCAGCAGTACCGGGACAGGGATTCAGCCCCAGCATTTT. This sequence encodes CASSTGTGIQPQHF.

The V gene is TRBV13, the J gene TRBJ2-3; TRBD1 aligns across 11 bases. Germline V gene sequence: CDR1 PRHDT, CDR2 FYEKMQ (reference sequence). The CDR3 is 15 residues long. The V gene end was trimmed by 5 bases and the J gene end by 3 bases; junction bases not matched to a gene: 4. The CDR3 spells CASSTRDRGTDTQYF. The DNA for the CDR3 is TGTGCCAGCAGCACCCGGGACAGGGGGACAGATACGCAGTATTTT.

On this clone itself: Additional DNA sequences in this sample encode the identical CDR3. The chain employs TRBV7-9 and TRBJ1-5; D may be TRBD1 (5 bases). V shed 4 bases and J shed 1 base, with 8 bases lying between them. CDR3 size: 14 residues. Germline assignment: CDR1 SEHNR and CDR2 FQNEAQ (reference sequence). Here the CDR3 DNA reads TGTGCCAGCAGCTCTGACAGCAGCAATCAGCCCCAGCATTTT. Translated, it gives CASSSDSSNQPQHF.

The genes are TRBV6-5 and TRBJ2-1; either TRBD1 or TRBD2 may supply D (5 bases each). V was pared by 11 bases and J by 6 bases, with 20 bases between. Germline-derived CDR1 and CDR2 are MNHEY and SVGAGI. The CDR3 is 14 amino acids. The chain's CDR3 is CAVSEGSQGNEQFF. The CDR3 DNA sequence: TGTGCCGTCAGCGAGGGTTCCCAGGGCAATGAGCAGTTCTTC.

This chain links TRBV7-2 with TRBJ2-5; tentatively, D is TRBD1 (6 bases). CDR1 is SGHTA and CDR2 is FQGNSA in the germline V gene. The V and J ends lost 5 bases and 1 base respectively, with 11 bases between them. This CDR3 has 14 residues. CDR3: CASSLRTAQETQYF. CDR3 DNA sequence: TGTGCCAGCAGCCTTCGGACAGCCCAAGAGACCCAGTACTTC.

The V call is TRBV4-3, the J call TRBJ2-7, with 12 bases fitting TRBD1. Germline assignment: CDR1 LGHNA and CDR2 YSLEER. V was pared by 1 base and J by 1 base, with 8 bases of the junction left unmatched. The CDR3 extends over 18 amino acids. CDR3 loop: CASSQGAGTGGASYEQYF. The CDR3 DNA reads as TGCGCCAGCAGCCAAGGGGCCGGGACAGGGGGCGCTTCCTACGAGCAGTACTTC.

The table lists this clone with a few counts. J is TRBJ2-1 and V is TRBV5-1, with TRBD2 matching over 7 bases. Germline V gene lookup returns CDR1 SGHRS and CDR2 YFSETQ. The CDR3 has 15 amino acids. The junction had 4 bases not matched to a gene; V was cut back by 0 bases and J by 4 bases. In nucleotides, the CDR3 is TGCGCCAGCAGCTTGGATCTAGCGGCTTACAATGAGCAGTTCTTC. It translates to CASSLDLAAYNEQFF. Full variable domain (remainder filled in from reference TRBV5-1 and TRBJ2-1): KAGVTQTPRYLIKTRGQQVTLSCSPISGHRSVSWYQQTPGQGLQFLFEYFSETQRNKGNFPGRFSGRQFSNSRSEMNVSTLELGDSALYLCASSLDLAAYNEQFFGPGTRLTVL.

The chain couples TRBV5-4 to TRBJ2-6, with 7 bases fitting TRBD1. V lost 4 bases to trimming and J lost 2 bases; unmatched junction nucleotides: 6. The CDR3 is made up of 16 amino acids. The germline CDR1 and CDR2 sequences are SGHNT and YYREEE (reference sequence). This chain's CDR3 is CASSDGTVPGANVLTF. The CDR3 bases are TGTGCCAGCAGCGACGGGACAGTTCCTGGGGCCAACGTCCTGACTTTC.

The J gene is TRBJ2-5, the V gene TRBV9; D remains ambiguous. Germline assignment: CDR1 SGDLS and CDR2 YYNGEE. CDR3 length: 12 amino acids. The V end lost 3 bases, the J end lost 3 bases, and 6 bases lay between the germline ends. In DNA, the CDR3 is TGTGCCAGCAGCGCGGAAGAAGAGACCCAGTACTTC. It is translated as CASSAEEETQYF.

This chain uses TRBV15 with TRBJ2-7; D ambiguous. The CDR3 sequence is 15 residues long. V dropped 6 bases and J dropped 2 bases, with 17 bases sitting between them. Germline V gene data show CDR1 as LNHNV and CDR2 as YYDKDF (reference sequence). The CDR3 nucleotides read TGTGCCACCAGGGCAACGGGTGCCAATCCCTACGAGCAGTACTTC. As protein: CATRATGANPYEQYF.

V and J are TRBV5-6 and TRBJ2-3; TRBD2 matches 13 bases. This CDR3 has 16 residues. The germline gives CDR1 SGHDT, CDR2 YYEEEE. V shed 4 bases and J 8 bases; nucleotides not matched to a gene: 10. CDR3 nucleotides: TGTGCCAGCAGCAACGGACTAGCGGGAGATTGGGGTACGCAGTATTTT. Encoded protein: CASSNGLAGDWGTQYF.

The CDR3: CASSQEGWTGELFF. CDR3 nucleotides: TGTGCCAGCAGCCAAGAGGGGTGGACCGGGGAGCTGTTTTTT. This rearrangement joins TRBV4-2 to TRBJ2-2, with D hard to call. The CDR3 is 14 residues long. With 0 bases removed from V and 5 bases from J, the gap between germline ends came to 7 bases. Germline-derived CDR1 and CDR2 are LGHNA and YNFKEQ.

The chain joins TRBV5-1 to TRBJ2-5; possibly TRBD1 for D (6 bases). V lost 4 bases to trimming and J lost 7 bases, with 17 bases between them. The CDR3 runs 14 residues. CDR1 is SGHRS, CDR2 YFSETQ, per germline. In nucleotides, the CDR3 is TGCGCCAGCAGCCCAGAGGGACAAGGGGGGACCCAGTACTTC. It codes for CASSPEGQGGTQYF.

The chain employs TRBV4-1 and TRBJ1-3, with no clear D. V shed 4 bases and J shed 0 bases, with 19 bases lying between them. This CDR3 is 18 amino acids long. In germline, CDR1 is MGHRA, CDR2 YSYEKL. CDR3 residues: CASSLGPTYSHSGNTIYF. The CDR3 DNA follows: TGCGCCAGCAGCCTAGGGCCGACCTACTCCCACTCTGGAAACACCATATATTTT.

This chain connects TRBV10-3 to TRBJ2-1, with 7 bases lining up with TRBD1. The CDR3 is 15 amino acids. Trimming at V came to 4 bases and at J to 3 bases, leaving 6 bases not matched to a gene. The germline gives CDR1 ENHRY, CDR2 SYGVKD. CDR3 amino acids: CAISGGQKIYNEQFF. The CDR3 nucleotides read TGTGCCATCAGTGGGGGACAGAAAATCTACAATGAGCAGTTCTTC.

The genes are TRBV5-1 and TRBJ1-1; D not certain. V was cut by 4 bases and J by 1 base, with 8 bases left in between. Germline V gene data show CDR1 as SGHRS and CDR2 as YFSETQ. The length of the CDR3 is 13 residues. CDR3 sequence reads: CASSGQRNTEAFF. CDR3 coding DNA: TGCGCCAGCAGCGGGCAGCGGAACACTGAAGCTTTCTTT. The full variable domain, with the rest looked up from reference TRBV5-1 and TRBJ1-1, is KAGVTQTPRYLIKTRGQQVTLSCSPISGHRSVSWYQQTPGQGLQFLFEYFSETQRNKGNFPGRFSGRQFSNSRSEMNVSTLELGDSALYLCASSGQRNTEAFFGQGTRLTVV.

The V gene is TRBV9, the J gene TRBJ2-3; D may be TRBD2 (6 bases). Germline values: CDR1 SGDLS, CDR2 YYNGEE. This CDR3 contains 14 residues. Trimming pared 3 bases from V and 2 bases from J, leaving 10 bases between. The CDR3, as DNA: TGTGCCAGCAGCGGGAGGGACGCCACAGATACGCAGTATTTT. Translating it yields CASSGRDATDTQYF.

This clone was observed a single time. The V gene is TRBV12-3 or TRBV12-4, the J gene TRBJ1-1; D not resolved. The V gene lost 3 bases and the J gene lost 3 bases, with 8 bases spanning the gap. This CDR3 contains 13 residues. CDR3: CASSFAADTEAFF. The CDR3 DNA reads TGTGCCAGCAGTTTCGCCGCGGACACTGAAGCTTTCTTT.

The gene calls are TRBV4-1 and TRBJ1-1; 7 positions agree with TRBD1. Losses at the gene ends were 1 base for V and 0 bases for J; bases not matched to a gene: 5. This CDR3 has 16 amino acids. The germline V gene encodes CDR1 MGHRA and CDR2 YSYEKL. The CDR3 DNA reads TGCGCCAGCAGCCAAGGGCCGGGACAGATGAACACTGAAGCTTTCTTT. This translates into CASSQGPGQMNTEAFF.

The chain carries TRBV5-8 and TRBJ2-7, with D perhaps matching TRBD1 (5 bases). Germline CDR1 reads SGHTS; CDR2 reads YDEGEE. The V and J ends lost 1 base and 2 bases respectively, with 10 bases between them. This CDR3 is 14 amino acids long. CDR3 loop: CASSLQGPTYEQYF. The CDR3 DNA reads TGTGCCAGCAGCTTGCAGGGCCCCACCTACGAGCAGTACTTC.

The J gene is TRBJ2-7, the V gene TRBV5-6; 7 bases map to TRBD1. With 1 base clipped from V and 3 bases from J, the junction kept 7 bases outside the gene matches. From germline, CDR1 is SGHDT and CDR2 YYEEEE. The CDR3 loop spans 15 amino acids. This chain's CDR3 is CASSLSRDSYYEQYF. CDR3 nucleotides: TGTGCCAGCAGCTTGAGTCGGGACAGCTACTACGAGCAGTACTTC.

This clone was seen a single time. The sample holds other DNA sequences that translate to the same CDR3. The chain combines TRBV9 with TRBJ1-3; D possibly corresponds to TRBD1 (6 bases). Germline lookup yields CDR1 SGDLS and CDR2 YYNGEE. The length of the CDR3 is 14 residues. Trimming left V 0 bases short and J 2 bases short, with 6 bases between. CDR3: CASSVDRAGNTIYF. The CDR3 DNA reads TGTGCCAGCAGCGTAGACAGGGCTGGAAACACCATATATTTT. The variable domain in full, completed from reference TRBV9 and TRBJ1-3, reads DSGVTQTPKHLITATGQRVTLRCSPRSGDLSVYWYQQSLDQGLQFLIQYYNGEERAKGNILERFSAQQFPDLHSELNLSSLELGDSALYFCASSVDRAGNTIYFGEGSWLTVV.

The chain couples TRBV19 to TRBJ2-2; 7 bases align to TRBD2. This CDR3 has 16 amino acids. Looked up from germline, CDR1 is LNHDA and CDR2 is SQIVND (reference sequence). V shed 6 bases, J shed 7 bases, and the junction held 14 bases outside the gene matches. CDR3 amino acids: CASRERGGTTGGELFF. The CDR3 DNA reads TGTGCCAGTAGAGAGAGGGGAGGGACGACTGGCGGGGAGCTGTTTTTT.

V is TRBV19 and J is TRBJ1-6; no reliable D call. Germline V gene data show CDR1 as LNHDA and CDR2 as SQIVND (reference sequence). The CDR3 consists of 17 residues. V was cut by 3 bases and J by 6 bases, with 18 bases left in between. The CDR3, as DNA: TGTGCCAGTAGTATCCGAGGACCCGCTCGGGGTAATTCACCCCTCCACTTT. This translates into CASSIRGPARGNSPLHF. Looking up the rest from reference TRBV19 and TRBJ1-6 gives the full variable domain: DGGITQSPKYLFRKEGQNVTLSCEQNLNHDAMYWYRQDPGQGLRLIYYSQIVNDFQKGDIAEGYSVSREKKESFPLTVTSAQKNPTAFYLCASSIRGPARGNSPLHFGNGTRLTVT.

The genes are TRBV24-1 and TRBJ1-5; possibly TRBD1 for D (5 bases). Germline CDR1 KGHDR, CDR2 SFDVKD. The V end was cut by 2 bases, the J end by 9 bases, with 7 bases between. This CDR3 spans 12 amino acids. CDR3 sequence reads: CATSDSQGPQHF. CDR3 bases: TGTGCCACCAGTGATTCCCAGGGGCCCCAGCATTTT.

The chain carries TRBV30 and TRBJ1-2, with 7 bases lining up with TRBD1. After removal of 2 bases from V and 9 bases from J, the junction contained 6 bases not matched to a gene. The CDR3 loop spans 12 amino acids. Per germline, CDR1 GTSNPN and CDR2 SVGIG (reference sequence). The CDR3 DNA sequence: TGTGCCTGGAGTTTCGGGACAGAGCGCTACACCTTC. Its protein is CAWSFGTERYTF.

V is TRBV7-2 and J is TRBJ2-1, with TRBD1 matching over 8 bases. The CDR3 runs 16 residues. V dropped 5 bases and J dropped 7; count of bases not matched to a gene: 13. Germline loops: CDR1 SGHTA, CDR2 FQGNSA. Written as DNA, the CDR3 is TGTGCCAGCAGCCACCTAGGACAGGGATCTGTGAATGAGCAGTTCTTC. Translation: CASSHLGQGSVNEQFF. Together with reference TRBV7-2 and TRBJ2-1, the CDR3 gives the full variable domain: GAGVSQSPSNKVTEKGKDVELRCDPISGHTALYWYRQSLGQGLEFLIYFQGNSAPDKSGLPSDRFSAERTGGSVSTLTIQRTQQEDSAVYLCASSHLGQGSVNEQFFGPGTRLTVL.